This T cell receptor beta chain was identified in a study of read filtering for tumor transcriptome and immune sequencing. Looking at the study overall: Among patients, some 17 were male and some 15 female, aged roughly 40 to 90 (mean about 72).

This clonotype has only one observation. Its antigen is unidentified. Overall study results and limits: IR-seq and RNA-seq agreed better without single-read clonotypes.

V dropped 4 bases and J dropped 9; count of bases not matched to a gene: 11. Per germline, CDR1 LNHDA and CDR2 SQIVND (reference sequence). This CDR3 is built from 15 residues. The library was built from around 0.4 ug RNA with molecular barcoded adaptors for alpha/delta and beta/gamma chains. TCRdb reprocessed the reads via MiXCR and lists one record per CDR3 protein. This sample carries about 14,000 distinct CDR3 sequences, roughly 20% of them seen once, and the ten largest clones take around 82%. The TCR sequence derives from a donor older than 35 with multiple myeloma. Sequencing input: a population of CD138-negative cells sorted from bone marrow. The genes are TRBV19 and TRBJ1-4, with 7 bases that match TRBD1. CDR3 in amino acids: CASSTTGRVRQKLFF. CDR3 nucleotides: TGTGCCAGTAGTACGACAGGGAGGGTGCGGCAAAAACTGTTTTTT.